Listed below are T cell receptor beta chains from one sample, sequenced in a study of Graves' ophthalmopathy and Graves' hyperthyroidism. TCRdb reanalysed the multiplex PCR reads using MiXCR and keeps one entry per CDR3 protein. The data contain roughly 1.1 million distinct CDR3 sequences, 35% to 40% of them singletons. The material sequenced was peripheral blood or thyroid tissue (not recorded which). The receptors were gathered from an adult man with Graves' hyperthyroidism. CDR3s include the opening cysteine and the closing phenylalanine or tryptophan. A D gene is named only where the DNA matches it firmly. Some rows mark clone size as missing; the rest say once, few, many or name a class of expanded clone.

clone_size	d_call	v_call	j_call	cdr3_nt	cdr3_aa
.	TRBD2	TRBV27	TRBJ2-7	TGTGCCAGCAGTTTTGGAACTAGCGCCCGATGGGAGCAGTACTTC	CASSFGTSARWEQYF
many	TRBD1	TRBV29-1	TRBJ1-2	TGCAGCGTCCGACAGGGGTTGGTCTATGGCTACACCTTC	CSVRQGLVYGYTF
few	TRBD1	TRBV4-1	TRBJ1-6	TGCGCCAGCAGCCCAGGTGACAGGGTTAATTCACCCCTCCACTTT	CASSPGDRVNSPLHF
.	.	TRBV7-8	TRBJ2-6	TGTGCCAGCAGCTTGAACAGGGCCAACGTCCTGACTTTC	CASSLNRANVLTF
many	.	TRBV2	TRBJ1-6	TGTGCCAGCAGAGACGGGCCTGGGGTAAATTCACCCCTCCACTTT	CASRDGPGVNSPLHF
many	.	TRBV2	TRBJ1-3	TGTGCCAGCATCCCAATCCTCTCTGGAAACACCATATATTTT	CASIPILSGNTIYF
many	.	TRBV19	TRBJ1-3	TGTGCCAGTAGTGACAACGGGGGATCTGGAAACACCATATATTTT	CASSDNGGSGNTIYF
few	.	TRBV18	TRBJ2-5	TGTGCCAGCTCACCAATAGTACTTGGCGGGGGCCTACAAGAGACCCAGTACTTC	CASSPIVLGGGLQETQYF
.	.	TRBV25-1	TRBJ1-5	TGTGCCAGCAGTGCTAGACACGAGGGGCAGCCCCAGCATTTT	CASSARHEGQPQHF
many	.	TRBV6-2/TRBV6-3	TRBJ2-2	TGTGCCAGCATAAGTACACCCGGGGAGCTGTTTTTT	CASISTPGELFF
few	TRBD1	TRBV6-6	TRBJ1-3	TGTGCCAGCAGTTACTCCGGGACAGGCTTCTCTGGAAACACCATATATTTT	CASSYSGTGFSGNTIYF
few	TRBD1	TRBV6-1	TRBJ1-5	TGTGCCAGCAGTGCCCCCCGCCCTCAGGACAGGGAAGACCAGCCCCAGCATTTT	CASSAPRPQDREDQPQHF
.	.	TRBV20-1	TRBJ1-5	TGCAGTGCTGGACAGTCTAGCAATCAGCCCCAGCATTTT	CSAGQSSNQPQHF
.	.	TRBV6-5	TRBJ1-5	TGTGCCAGCAGTGAGGCGGAAGGGATGCCCCAGCATTTT	CASSEAEGMPQHF
.	.	TRBV5-1	TRBJ2-6	TGCGCCAGCAGCCCAGGGACGGCTCGGGCCAACGTCCTGACTTTC	CASSPGTARANVLTF
few	TRBD1	TRBV20-1	TRBJ1-5	TGCAGTGCTAGAGGCGGGACAGACAATCAGCCCCAGCATTTT	CSARGGTDNQPQHF
many	.	TRBV20-1	TRBJ1-5	TGCAGTGCTATGCAGGGGATCAGCAATCAGCCCCAGCATTTT	CSAMQGISNQPQHF
.	.	TRBV7-8	TRBJ2-5	TGTGCCAGCGGGGAACTGAGACAGCCTTTTCCAAACCAAGAGACCCAGTACTTC	CASGELRQPFPNQETQYF
many	.	TRBV2	TRBJ1-5	TGTGCCAGCAGTGATAAGGGGCTTCGCAATCAGCCCCAGCATTTT	CASSDKGLRNQPQHF
few	.	TRBV5-6	TRBJ2-7	TGTGCCAGCAGCCCAAGGCCAGGGCACTCCTACGAGCAGTACTTC	CASSPRPGHSYEQYF
many	TRBD1	TRBV7-8	TRBJ1-2	TGTGCCAGCAGCTTAGCTGGACAGGTGGGCCCCTATGGCTACACCTTC	CASSLAGQVGPYGYTF
.	TRBD1	TRBV5-1	TRBJ1-6	TGCGCCAGCAGCCCAACGAGGGGGCGAGGGACACCCCTCCACTTT	CASSPTRGRGTPLHF
.	TRBD1	TRBV7-2	TRBJ1-5	TGTGCCAGCAGCACGCCGGGACAGGGGACACCCCTCTCACAGCCCCAGCATTTT	CASSTPGQGTPLSQPQHF
few	.	TRBV11-2	TRBJ2-7	TGTGCCAGCAGTCCCACGCAAATTCAAGCGCACGAGCAGTACTTC	CASSPTQIQAHEQYF
few	.	TRBV2	TRBJ2-1	TGTGCCAGCAGTGACTCAGGGAACAATGAGCAGTTCTTC	CASSDSGNNEQFF
many	.	TRBV10-3	TRBJ1-2	TGTGCCATCAGTGAGTCGACTCTTAGGACAGCTTATGGCTACACCTTC	CAISESTLRTAYGYTF
.	.	TRBV7-8	TRBJ2-5	TGTGCCAATGCAGGGGCAGAGACCCAGTACTTC	CANAGAETQYF
.	.	TRBV10-1	TRBJ2-3	TGCGCCAGCAGTGAGTCAAACGGGGTGGGCACAGATACGCAGTATTTT	CASSESNGVGTDTQYF
once	TRBD2	TRBV10-3	TRBJ2-2	TGTGCCAGCAGTGCCAGAGCGGGAGAGAACACCGGGGAGCTGTTTTTT	CASSARAGENTGELFF
many	TRBD1	TRBV20-1	TRBJ1-5	TGCAGTGCTGACAAACCAGGGACAGGGGATCAGCCCCAGCATTTT	CSADKPGTGDQPQHF
few	TRBD2	TRBV5-4	TRBJ2-7	TGTGCCAGCAGTCGGGGGGACGGGCACGAGCAGTACTTC	CASSRGDGHEQYF
few	TRBD1	TRBV12-3/TRBV12-4	TRBJ1-5	TGTGCCAGCAGGAGACAGGGGGCAGGACAGCCCCAGCATTTT	CASRRQGAGQPQHF
few	.	TRBV14	TRBJ2-5	TGTGCCAGCAGCCAAGGAATCCAGGCATGGGAGACCCAGTACTTC	CASSQGIQAWETQYF
many	TRBD1	TRBV10-2	TRBJ1-4	TGCGCCAGCAGGGGACAGGGGGAGATTGAAAAACTGTTTTTT	CASRGQGEIEKLFF
.	TRBD1	TRBV15	TRBJ1-2	TGTGCCACCAGCAAACCGGGACAGGGAGTCGGCTACACCTTC	CATSKPGQGVGYTF
.	.	TRBV20-1	TRBJ1-1	TGCAGTGCTAGAGATAGGTTCAAGGGCAACACTGAAGCTTTCTTT	CSARDRFKGNTEAFF
many	.	TRBV7-9	TRBJ1-2	TGTGCCAGCAGCTTGGATCTGCGAGACTATGGCTACACCTTC	CASSLDLRDYGYTF
few	.	TRBV7-9	TRBJ2-7	TGTGCCAGCAGCCGAGCGGGTGCCTCCTACGAGCAGTACTTC	CASSRAGASYEQYF
.	TRBD1	TRBV29-1	TRBJ2-3	TGCAGCGTGATGACAGGGTGGACAGATACGCAGTATTTT	CSVMTGWTDTQYF
.	.	TRBV9	TRBJ1-2	TGTGCCAGCAGCGTACGGGCCCACGGAAAGTATGGCTACACCTTC	CASSVRAHGKYGYTF
few	.	TRBV2	TRBJ2-2	TGTGCCAGCAGCCGAGGGACTGTTACCGGGGAGCTGTTTTTT	CASSRGTVTGELFF